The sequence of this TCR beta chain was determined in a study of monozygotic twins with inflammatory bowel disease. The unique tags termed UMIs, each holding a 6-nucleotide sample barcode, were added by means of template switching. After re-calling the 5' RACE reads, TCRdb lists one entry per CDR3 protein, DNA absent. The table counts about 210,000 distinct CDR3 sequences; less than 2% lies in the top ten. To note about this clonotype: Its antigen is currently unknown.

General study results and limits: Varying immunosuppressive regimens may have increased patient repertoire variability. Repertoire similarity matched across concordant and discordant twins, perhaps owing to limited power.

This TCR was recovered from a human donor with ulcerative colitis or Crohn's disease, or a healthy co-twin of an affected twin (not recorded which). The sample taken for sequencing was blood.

The CDR3: CAISRTGRSQETQYF. The rearrangement links TRBV10-3 to TRBJ2-5. The CDR3 totals 15 residues. CDR1 ENHRY and CDR2 SYGVKD come from the germline V gene.